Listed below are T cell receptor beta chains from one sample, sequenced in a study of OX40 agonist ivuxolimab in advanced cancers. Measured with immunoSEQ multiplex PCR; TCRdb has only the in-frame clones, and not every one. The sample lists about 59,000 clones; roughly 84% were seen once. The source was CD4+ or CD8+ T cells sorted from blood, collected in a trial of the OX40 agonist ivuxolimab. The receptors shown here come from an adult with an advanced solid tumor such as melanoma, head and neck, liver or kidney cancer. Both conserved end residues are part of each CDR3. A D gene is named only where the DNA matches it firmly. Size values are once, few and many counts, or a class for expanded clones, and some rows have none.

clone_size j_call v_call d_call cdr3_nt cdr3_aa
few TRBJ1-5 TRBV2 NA TGTGCCAGCAAGGGCCGGGGTTATCAGCCCCAGCATTTT CASKGRGYQPQHF
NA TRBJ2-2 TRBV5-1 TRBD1 TGCGCCAGCAAGGTGCAGGGGGATTTTAACACCGGGGAGCTGTTTTTT CASKVQGDFNTGELFF
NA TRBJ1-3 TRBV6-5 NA TGTGCCAGCAGTTACTCGTTCTCTGGAAACACCATATATTTT CASSYSFSGNTIYF
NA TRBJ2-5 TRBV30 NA TGTGCCTGGAGTGTACGACCGGAGACCCAGTACTTC CAWSVRPETQYF
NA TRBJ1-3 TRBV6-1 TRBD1 TGTGCCAGCAGTGTGACAGGGGAAGGAAACACCATATATTTT CASSVTGEGNTIYF
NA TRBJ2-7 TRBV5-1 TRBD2 TGCGCCAGCAGCTTGATGACTAGCGGGGGCGAGCAGTACTTC CASSLMTSGGEQYF
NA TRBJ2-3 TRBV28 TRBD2 TGTGCCGGGGGCTATGGACTAGCGGGAAGCACAGATACGCAGTATTTT CAGGYGLAGSTDTQYF
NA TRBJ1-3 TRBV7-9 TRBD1 TGTGCCAGCAGCTCGGGACAGGGGGGGAACACCATATATTTT CASSSGQGGNTIYF
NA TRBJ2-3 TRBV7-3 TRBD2 TGTGCCAGCACCCTCCTAGCGGTCCCTAGCACAGATACGCAGTATTTT CASTLLAVPSTDTQYF
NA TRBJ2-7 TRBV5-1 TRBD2 TGCGCCAGCAGTAGCGGGGGACCCTACGAGCAGTACTTC CASSSGGPYEQYF
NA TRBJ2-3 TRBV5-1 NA TGCGCCAGCAGCTTAATGCCAGCTAGCACAGATACGCAGTATTTT CASSLMPASTDTQYF
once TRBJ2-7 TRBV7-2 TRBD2 TGTGCCAGCAGCGAACTTCTCACTAGCGGGAGCCGCTACGAGCAGTACTTC CASSELLTSGSRYEQYF
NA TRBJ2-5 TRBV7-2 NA TGTGCCAGCAGCTTACGTCCCGATGGAGAGACCCAGTACTTC CASSLRPDGETQYF
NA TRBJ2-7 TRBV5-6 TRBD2 TGTGCCAGCAGCTTTGCGGGAGGGCCTTCCTACGAGCAGTACTTC CASSFAGGPSYEQYF
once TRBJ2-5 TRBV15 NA TGTGCCACCAGCCTGCTCGGGGTATTGGGAGAGACCCAGTACTTC CATSLLGVLGETQYF
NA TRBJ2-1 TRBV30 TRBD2 TGTGCCTGGAGTGGGCTATCTAGCGGGGGGGCCGATAGCAATGAGCAGTTCTTC CAWSGLSSGGADSNEQFF
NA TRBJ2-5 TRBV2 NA TGTGCCAGCAGTGAAAAACAGGTCGGGGAGACCCAGTACTTC CASSEKQVGETQYF
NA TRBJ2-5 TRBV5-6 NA TGTGCCAGCAGCTTGGGACTAGGGGGCTTAGGGGAGACCCAGTACTTC CASSLGLGGLGETQYF
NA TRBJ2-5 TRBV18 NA TGTGCCAGCTCACCATCTGGGCGAGAGACCCAGTACTTC CASSPSGRETQYF
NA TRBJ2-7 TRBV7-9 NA TGTGCCAGCAGCATCCGGTCGACTGGGGCCTACGAGCAGTACTTC CASSIRSTGAYEQYF
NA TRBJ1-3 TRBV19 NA TGTGCCAGTAGTATGCCGGGGGCGGCCTCTGGAAACACCATATATTTT CASSMPGAASGNTIYF
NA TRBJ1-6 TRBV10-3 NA TGTGCCATCGCCGACCGGGGACGGGGGGATTCACCCCTCCACTTT CAIADRGRGDSPLHF
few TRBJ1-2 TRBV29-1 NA TGCAGCGCGGAGACGGGGGGCTACACCTTC CSAETGGYTF
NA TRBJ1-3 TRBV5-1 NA TGCGCCAGCAGCCCCACGGCATCCTCTGGAAACACCATATATTTT CASSPTASSGNTIYF
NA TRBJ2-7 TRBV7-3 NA TGTGCCAGCAGCTTAAACAGGGCTCACTCCTACGAGCAGTACTTC CASSLNRAHSYEQYF
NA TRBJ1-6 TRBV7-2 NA TGTGCCAGCAGCTCTCGGGACATACTGACTTCACCCCTCCACTTT CASSSRDILTSPLHF
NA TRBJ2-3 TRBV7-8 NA TGTGCCAGCAGCCCCCGGGGGGCGGGAGTTAGCACAGATACGCAGTATTTT CASSPRGAGVSTDTQYF
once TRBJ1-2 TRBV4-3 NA TGCGCCAGCAGCACACTCCAGGACACGGGAGGCTACACCTTC CASSTLQDTGGYTF
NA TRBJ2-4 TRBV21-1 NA TGTGCCAGCACCTTTGCCCGCCAAGTTGGAACCAAAAACATTCAGTACTTC CASTFARQVGTKNIQYF
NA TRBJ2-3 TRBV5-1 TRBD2 TGCGCCAGCAGCTCTAGCGGCTCAGATACGCAGTATTTT CASSSSGSDTQYF
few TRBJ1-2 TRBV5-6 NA TGTGCCAGCAGCTTTTCGGACAGCCGAGAACTCTATGGCTACACCTTC CASSFSDSRELYGYTF
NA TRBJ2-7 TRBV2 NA TGTGCCAGCAGTGATGGACCCTTCGACGAGCAGTACTTC CASSDGPFDEQYF
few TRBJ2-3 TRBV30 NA TGTGCCTGGAGTGTAAGTCGAACAGATACGCAGTATTTT CAWSVSRTDTQYF
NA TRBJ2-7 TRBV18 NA TGTGCCAGCTCACCAGGCCCACGGGACGAGCAGTACTTC CASSPGPRDEQYF
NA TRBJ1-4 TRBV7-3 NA TGTGCCAGCAGCGCAATGGACCGAGATAATGAAAAACTGTTTTTT CASSAMDRDNEKLFF
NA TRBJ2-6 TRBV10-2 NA TGCGCCAGCAGCGCTCAGGGGACTGGGGCCAACGTCCTGACTTTC CASSAQGTGANVLTF
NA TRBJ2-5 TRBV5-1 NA TGCGCCAGCAGCGCGACTGCTGTGGGAGAGACCCAGTACTTC CASSATAVGETQYF
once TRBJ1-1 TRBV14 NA TGTGCCAGCAGCCATCCACCTGAGGTAACTGAAGCTTTCTTT CASSHPPEVTEAFF
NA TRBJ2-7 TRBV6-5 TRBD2 TGTGCCAGCAGTAACCCAGGACTAGTGCCCTACGGGCAGTACTTC CASSNPGLVPYGQYF
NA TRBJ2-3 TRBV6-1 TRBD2 TGTGCCAGCAGTGAGTTCAACACTAGCGGGAGGACAAGACGGACAGATACGCAGTATTTT CASSEFNTSGRTRRTDTQYF
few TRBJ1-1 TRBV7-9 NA TGTGCCAGCAGCCACGGATACGGCACTGAAGCTTTCTTT CASSHGYGTEAFF